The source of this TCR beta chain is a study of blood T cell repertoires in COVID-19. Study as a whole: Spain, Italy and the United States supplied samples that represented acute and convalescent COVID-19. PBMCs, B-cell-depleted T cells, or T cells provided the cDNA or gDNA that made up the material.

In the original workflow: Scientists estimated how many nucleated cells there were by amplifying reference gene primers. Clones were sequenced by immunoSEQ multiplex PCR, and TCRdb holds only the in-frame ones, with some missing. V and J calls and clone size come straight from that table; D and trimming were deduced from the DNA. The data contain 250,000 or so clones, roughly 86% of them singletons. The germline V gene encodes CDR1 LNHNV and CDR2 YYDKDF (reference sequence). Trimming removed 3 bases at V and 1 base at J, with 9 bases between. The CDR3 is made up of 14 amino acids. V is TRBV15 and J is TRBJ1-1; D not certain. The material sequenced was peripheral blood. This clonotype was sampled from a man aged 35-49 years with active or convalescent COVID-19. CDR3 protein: CATSRPGSNTEAFF. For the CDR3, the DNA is TGTGCCACCAGCAGGCCGGGATCGAACACTGAAGCTTTCTTT.